These T cell receptor beta chains were read from a single sample in a study of human T cells and chemical hapten exposure. A single record per CDR3 protein comes from TCRdb applying MiXCR to the RACE reads. The sample has roughly 88,000 distinct CDR3 sequences; around 9.5% are singletons. The sample consisted of whole blood, taken in connection with sensitization to the hapten diphenylcyclopropenone (DPC). The receptors originated from a woman in her 40s with alopecia areata. Some clones in this sample may be carry-over from other donors' samples. Each CDR3 is given with its conserved first and last residue. A D gene is named only where the DNA matches it firmly. Expanded clones are given a class, and other clones once, few, many or no size at all.

v_call	d_call	j_call	clone_size	cdr3_aa	cdr3_nt
TRBV18	.	TRBJ2-1	many	CASSPPRGLTKFNEQFF	TGTGCCAGCTCACCACCGAGAGGACTCACTAAGTTCAATGAGCAGTTCTTC
TRBV2	TRBD1	TRBJ2-2	.	CASSLTGGGTGELFF	TGTGCCAGCAGTCTTACAGGGGGCGGCACCGGGGAGCTGTTTTTT
TRBV5-4	.	TRBJ1-2	many	CASSLSAGPLYGYTF	TGTGCCAGCAGCTTGTCTGCCGGACCCCTCTATGGCTACACCTTC
TRBV18	TRBD2	TRBJ2-2	many	CASSPPGLAGGRIAGELFF	TGTGCCAGCTCACCACCGGGACTAGCGGGGGGCCGCATTGCCGGGGAGCTGTTTTTT
TRBV11-2	.	TRBJ2-2	many	CASSYAGGDTGELFF	TGTGCCAGCAGCTACGCAGGGGGGGACACCGGGGAGCTGTTTTTT
TRBV4-2	TRBD2	TRBJ2-1	.	CASSQDPLAGGTYNEQFF	TGTGCCAGCAGCCAAGATCCCCTAGCGGGGGGGACCTACAATGAGCAGTTCTTC
TRBV6-1	TRBD1	TRBJ2-2	few	CASSARQGVYGELFF	TGTGCCAGCAGTGCGCGACAGGGGGTTTACGGGGAGCTGTTTTTT
TRBV11-2	.	TRBJ2-2	.	CASSYATVFTGELFF	TGTGCCAGCAGCTACGCGACAGTTTTCACCGGGGAGCTGTTTTTT
TRBV5-5	.	TRBJ2-3	many	CASSLEAGGTPTDTQYF	TGTGCCAGCAGCTTGGAGGCAGGGGGGACGCCCACAGATACGCAGTATTTT
TRBV10-3	.	TRBJ2-3	.	CATREGVGDTQYF	TGTGCCACCCGGGAAGGCGTAGGAGATACGCAGTATTTT
TRBV11-2	.	TRBJ1-5	.	CASSLTGLDQPQHF	TGTGCCAGCAGCTTAACAGGGCTAGATCAGCCCCAGCATTTT
TRBV6-2/TRBV6-3	TRBD1	TRBJ1-5	.	CASSRGTGVRDEGQPQHF	TGTGCCAGCAGTCGCGGGACAGGGGTACGGGATGAGGGACAGCCCCAGCATTTT
TRBV12-3/TRBV12-4	TRBD1	TRBJ1-4	.	CASKGTATNEKLFF	TGTGCCAGCAAGGGGACAGCAACTAATGAAAAACTGTTTTTT
TRBV20-1	.	TRBJ1-5	.	CSASWLTALSNQPQHF	TGCAGTGCTAGCTGGTTGACAGCCCTTAGCAATCAGCCCCAGCATTTT
TRBV5-1	TRBD2	TRBJ2-3	few	CASSLTGLALDTQYF	TGCGCCAGCAGCTTGACGGGACTAGCGTTGGATACGCAGTATTTT
TRBV3-1	.	TRBJ1-5	many	CASSPGQQGHQPQHF	TGTGCCAGCAGCCCAGGACAACAGGGCCATCAGCCCCAGCATTTT
TRBV12-3/TRBV12-4	.	TRBJ1-2	many	CASSLYRVPNYGYTF	TGTGCCAGCAGTTTATATCGGGTTCCTAACTATGGCTACACCTTC
TRBV9	.	TRBJ2-7	many	CASSVGVMADYEQYF	TGTGCCAGCAGCGTAGGGGTTATGGCAGACTACGAGCAGTACTTC
TRBV7-8	.	TRBJ1-5	.	CASSLSGKGLGNQPQHF	TGTGCCAGCAGCCTGAGCGGAAAGGGACTGGGGAATCAGCCCCAGCATTTT
TRBV28	TRBD1	TRBJ2-5	many	CASSLGTAEETQYF	TGTGCCAGCAGTTTGGGGACAGCCGAAGAGACCCAGTACTTC
TRBV11-1	TRBD1	TRBJ2-5	many	CASSSGVPGQGYQETQYF	TGTGCCAGCAGCTCCGGCGTCCCGGGACAGGGGTACCAAGAGACCCAGTACTTC
TRBV25-1	.	TRBJ2-2	once	CASSAGELNTGELFF	TGTGCCAGCAGCGCTGGGGAACTTAACACCGGGGAGCTGTTTTTT
TRBV6-5	TRBD2	TRBJ2-1	few	CASSYSARDYTNEQFF	TGTGCCAGCAGTTACTCCGCCCGGGACTATACTAATGAGCAGTTCTTC
TRBV5-1	TRBD1	TRBJ1-1	.	CASSLEVWPGQGFFF	TGCGCCAGCAGCTTGGAGGTTTGGCCGGGACAGGGCTTTTTCTTT
TRBV29-1	.	TRBJ1-2	.	CSVVPDRRDYGYTF	TGCAGCGTTGTACCAGACAGGCGGGACTATGGCTACACCTTC
TRBV28	.	TRBJ2-7	many	CASSRDLGFYEQYF	TGTGCCAGCAGTCGGGACCTCGGGTTCTACGAGCAGTACTTC
TRBV9	.	TRBJ2-4	few	CASSAGLEAKNIQYF	TGTGCCAGCAGCGCGGGGTTAGAAGCCAAAAACATTCAGTACTTC
TRBV6-2/TRBV6-3	.	TRBJ2-7	many	CASSYTRRQGSHEQYF	TGTGCCAGCAGTTATACCCGCCGGCAGGGAAGCCACGAGCAGTACTTC
TRBV5-4	TRBD1	TRBJ2-7	few	CASSGPDRGYEQYF	TGTGCCAGCAGCGGACCGGACAGGGGATACGAGCAGTACTTC
TRBV27	TRBD1	TRBJ2-7	.	CASSLSADRAEQYF	TGTGCCAGCAGTTTATCGGCAGACAGGGCCGAGCAGTACTTC
TRBV7-8	.	TRBJ1-1	medium-sized	CASTLPGGDTEAFF	TGTGCCAGCACCCTCCCGGGGGGGGACACTGAAGCTTTCTTT
TRBV11-2	.	TRBJ2-5	many	CASSFLDPQETQYF	TGTGCCAGCAGCTTTTTAGATCCCCAAGAGACCCAGTACTTC
TRBV19	TRBD1	TRBJ1-2	many	CASTRDRGGYTF	TGTGCCAGTACCCGGGACAGGGGTGGCTACACCTTC
TRBV28	TRBD1	TRBJ1-3	many	CASSPTTGVSGNTIYF	TGTGCCAGCAGTCCGACGACAGGGGTCTCTGGAAACACCATATATTTT
TRBV5-1	.	TRBJ2-2	.	CASSFSGVRTGELFF	TGCGCCAGCAGCTTCTCGGGCGTTCGCACCGGGGAGCTGTTTTTT
TRBV19	.	TRBJ2-1	.	CASSVGRWDEQFF	TGTGCCAGTAGTGTCGGTAGGTGGGATGAGCAGTTCTTC
TRBV29-1	.	TRBJ2-7	few	CSVESDYEQYF	TGCAGCGTTGAATCCGACTACGAGCAGTACTTC
TRBV29-1	TRBD1	TRBJ1-2	many	CSVEEGQAYGYTF	TGCAGCGTTGAAGAGGGACAGGCCTATGGCTACACCTTC
TRBV14	.	TRBJ1-5	many	CASSQDANQPQHF	TGTGCCAGCAGCCAAGACGCTAATCAGCCCCAGCATTTT